The entry below gives a single T cell receptor (beta chain) sequence along with its context. The data stem from a study of blood T cell repertoires in COVID-19. The V gene lost 0 bases and the J gene lost 2 bases, with 9 bases spanning the gap. CDR1 is SGHTS, CDR2 YDEGEE, per germline. This CDR3 has 16 amino acids. The data were produced by immunoSEQ multiplex PCR, yet TCRdb's version contains in-frame clones alone and is incomplete. The sample records around 150,000 clones, about 80% being singletons. The sequencing sample was made of PBMCs or T cells enriched from blood (not recorded which). The chain recombines TRBV5-8 with TRBJ2-6; no firm D call. This TCR was recovered from a woman in her fifties or sixties who had recovered from COVID-19. CDR3 sequence reads: CASSLVSMAGANVLTF. CDR3 bases: TGTGCCAGCAGCTTGGTCTCTATGGCTGGGGCCAACGTCCTGACTTTC.